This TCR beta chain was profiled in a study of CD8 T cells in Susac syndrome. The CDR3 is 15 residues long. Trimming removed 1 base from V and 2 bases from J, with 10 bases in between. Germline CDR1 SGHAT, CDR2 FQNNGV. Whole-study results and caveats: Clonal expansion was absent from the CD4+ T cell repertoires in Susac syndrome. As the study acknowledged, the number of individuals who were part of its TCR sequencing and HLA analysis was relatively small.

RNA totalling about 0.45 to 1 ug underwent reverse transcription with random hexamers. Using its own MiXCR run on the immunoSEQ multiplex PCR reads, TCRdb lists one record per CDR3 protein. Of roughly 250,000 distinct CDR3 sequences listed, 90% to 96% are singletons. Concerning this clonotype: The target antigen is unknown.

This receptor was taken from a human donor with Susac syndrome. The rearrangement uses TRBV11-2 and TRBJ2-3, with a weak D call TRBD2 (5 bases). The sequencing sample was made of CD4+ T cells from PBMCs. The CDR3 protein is CASSLGGRSTDTQYF. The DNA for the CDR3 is TGTGCCAGCAGCTTAGGAGGGAGATCCACAGATACGCAGTATTTT.